This is a list of T cell receptor beta chains from one sample in a study of blood T cell repertoires in COVID-19. TCRdb's copy holds only in-frame clones and misses some; the assay was immunoSEQ multiplex PCR. The sample has about 160,000 clones; roughly 80% are singletons. The sequencing sample was made of peripheral blood. The receptors were gathered from a man in his 70s with acute or convalescent COVID-19. Both conserved end residues are part of each CDR3. The D gene is left open where the match is weak. Only some rows state a clone size, as once, few, many or a class for expanded clones.

CDR3 DNA: TGTGCCAGCAGCGTGGGGACAGGGACGAGCTCCTACGAGCAGTACTTC
CDR3 protein: CASSVGTGTSSYEQYF
V gene: TRBV9
D gene: TRBD1
J gene: TRBJ2-7
clone size: NA

CDR3 DNA: TGTGCCAGCAGTAGCGGGAGTTTTGACAATGAGCAGTTCTTC
CDR3 protein: CASSSGSFDNEQFF
V gene: TRBV27
D gene: TRBD2
J gene: TRBJ2-1
clone size: NA

CDR3 DNA: TGTGCCAGCAGCCCAACCGGCATAGGGGCGTCTCATGGCTACACCTTC
CDR3 protein: CASSPTGIGASHGYTF
V gene: TRBV7-2
D gene: NA
J gene: TRBJ1-2
clone size: NA

CDR3 DNA: TGTGCCAGCAGTCGTCCATTGGGACAGGCTCGTTTGGAGCTGTTTTTT
CDR3 protein: CASSRPLGQARLELFF
V gene: TRBV28
D gene: TRBD1
J gene: TRBJ2-2
clone size: NA

CDR3 DNA: TGTGCCTGGAGTGTACTCGGACAGGGAACCGGGGAGCTGTTTTTT
CDR3 protein: CAWSVLGQGTGELFF
V gene: TRBV30
D gene: TRBD1
J gene: TRBJ2-2
clone size: NA

CDR3 DNA: TGCGCCAGCAGCTTGGTGCCGGGGAATAGCAATCAGCCCCAGCATTTT
CDR3 protein: CASSLVPGNSNQPQHF
V gene: TRBV5-1
D gene: NA
J gene: TRBJ1-5
clone size: NA

CDR3 DNA: TGCAGTGCCGGGGGTGGTTACGAGCAGTACTTC
CDR3 protein: CSAGGGYEQYF
V gene: TRBV20-1
D gene: NA
J gene: TRBJ2-7
clone size: once

CDR3 DNA: TGTGCCAGCTCACCGACTATGGTCGCTGAGCAGTTCTTC
CDR3 protein: CASSPTMVAEQFF
V gene: TRBV18
D gene: NA
J gene: TRBJ2-1
clone size: NA

CDR3 DNA: TGCGCCAGCAGGCCTCCGGGACTCTGGAGCTCCTACAATGAGCAGTTCTTC
CDR3 protein: CASRPPGLWSSYNEQFF
V gene: TRBV5-1
D gene: NA
J gene: TRBJ2-1
clone size: NA

CDR3 DNA: TGTGCCAGCAGTCCCTGGGGGACTAGCGGGAGGGCCGATGAGACCCAGTACTTC
CDR3 protein: CASSPWGTSGRADETQYF
V gene: TRBV28
D gene: TRBD2
J gene: TRBJ2-5
clone size: NA

CDR3 DNA: TGTGCCAGTAGTATAGACATCCCGGGGGTGAGTGGCCAAGAGACCCAGTACTTC
CDR3 protein: CASSIDIPGVSGQETQYF
V gene: TRBV19
D gene: NA
J gene: TRBJ2-5
clone size: NA

CDR3 DNA: TGTGCCAGTAGTGAAGGGCAGGGTCAGCCCCAGCATTTT
CDR3 protein: CASSEGQGQPQHF
V gene: TRBV19
D gene: NA
J gene: TRBJ1-5
clone size: once

CDR3 DNA: TGTGCCAGCAGTTCCCCTAGGTACGAGCAGTACTTC
CDR3 protein: CASSSPRYEQYF
V gene: TRBV28
D gene: NA
J gene: TRBJ2-7
clone size: NA

CDR3 DNA: TGTGCCAGTAGTATCCGACCCCGACAGGAAGGAATGGAGACCCAGTACTTC
CDR3 protein: CASSIRPRQEGMETQYF
V gene: TRBV19
D gene: NA
J gene: TRBJ2-5
clone size: NA

CDR3 DNA: TGTGCCAGCAGCTCTTTGTCAGGGGGCGGCTATGGCTACACCTTC
CDR3 protein: CASSSLSGGGYGYTF
V gene: TRBV5-8
D gene: TRBD1
J gene: TRBJ1-2
clone size: NA

CDR3 DNA: TGCAGTGCTTACAACCAAGAGACCCAGTACTTC
CDR3 protein: CSAYNQETQYF
V gene: TRBV20-1
D gene: NA
J gene: TRBJ2-5
clone size: NA

CDR3 DNA: TGTGCCAGCAGCGCACAGGGGCCAGGGGCTTTCTTT
CDR3 protein: CASSAQGPGAFF
V gene: TRBV6-6
D gene: TRBD1
J gene: TRBJ1-1
clone size: NA

CDR3 DNA: TGTGCCAGCAGCTCCTCCCAGGGGAATAATTCACCCCTCCACTTT
CDR3 protein: CASSSSQGNNSPLHF
V gene: TRBV11-2
D gene: NA
J gene: TRBJ1-6
clone size: NA

CDR3 DNA: TGCAGCGCTGACCCCTCGAGCGGTAGCACAGATACGCAGTATTTT
CDR3 protein: CSADPSSGSTDTQYF
V gene: TRBV29-1
D gene: NA
J gene: TRBJ2-3
clone size: once

CDR3 DNA: TGTGCCAGCAGTTACCCGACGGCGGATTACGAGCAGTACTTC
CDR3 protein: CASSYPTADYEQYF
V gene: TRBV6-2/TRBV6-3
D gene: NA
J gene: TRBJ2-7
clone size: NA

CDR3 DNA: TGTGCCAGCAGTTACGGGGCAGGGGGCAGAGGCTACACCTTC
CDR3 protein: CASSYGAGGRGYTF
V gene: TRBV6-5
D gene: TRBD1
J gene: TRBJ1-2
clone size: NA

CDR3 DNA: TGCGCCAGCATCTGGACAGGGCCATTGTACGAGCAGTACTTC
CDR3 protein: CASIWTGPLYEQYF
V gene: TRBV5-1
D gene: TRBD1
J gene: TRBJ2-7
clone size: NA

CDR3 DNA: TGTGCCAGTAGTATCCGGCTCTCAGGGACTGAAGCTTTCTTT
CDR3 protein: CASSIRLSGTEAFF
V gene: TRBV19
D gene: NA
J gene: TRBJ1-1
clone size: NA

CDR3 DNA: TGTGCCAGCAGTTTATGGCCTACTAGCTACAATGAGCAGTTCTTC
CDR3 protein: CASSLWPTSYNEQFF
V gene: TRBV27
D gene: NA
J gene: TRBJ2-1
clone size: NA

CDR3 DNA: TGTGCCAGCAGTTATCGACAGGGGTCGTCACCCCTCCACTTT
CDR3 protein: CASSYRQGSSPLHF
V gene: TRBV6-6
D gene: TRBD1
J gene: TRBJ1-6
clone size: NA

CDR3 DNA: TGTGCCAGCAGTTACTCGGGGCAGGGTGCAGCCAATGAGCAGTTCTTC
CDR3 protein: CASSYSGQGAANEQFF
V gene: TRBV6-5
D gene: NA
J gene: TRBJ2-1
clone size: NA

CDR3 DNA: TGCGCCAGCAGCAAAGGGACAGGGCCCTACGAGCAGTACTTC
CDR3 protein: CASSKGTGPYEQYF
V gene: TRBV5-1
D gene: TRBD1
J gene: TRBJ2-7
clone size: NA

CDR3 DNA: TGCGCCAGCAGCCCGGACAGGCAGAACACTGAAGCTTTCTTT
CDR3 protein: CASSPDRQNTEAFF
V gene: TRBV5-1
D gene: TRBD1
J gene: TRBJ1-1
clone size: NA

CDR3 DNA: TGTGCCAGCAGTGAATTTGGGCGGGGGCAAGAGACCCAGTACTTC
CDR3 protein: CASSEFGRGQETQYF
V gene: TRBV2
D gene: TRBD2
J gene: TRBJ2-5
clone size: NA

CDR3 DNA: TGTGCCAGCAGTTTTAGACAGGGGAGGAATGAGCAGTTCTTC
CDR3 protein: CASSFRQGRNEQFF
V gene: TRBV27
D gene: TRBD1
J gene: TRBJ2-1
clone size: few

CDR3 DNA: TGTGCCAGCAGCATTGATGTCTGGGCCACAGATACGCAGTATTTT
CDR3 protein: CASSIDVWATDTQYF
V gene: TRBV7-2
D gene: NA
J gene: TRBJ2-3
clone size: NA

CDR3 DNA: TGTGCCAGCAGCCCCTCCGGGACTGTCTACGAGCAGTACTTC
CDR3 protein: CASSPSGTVYEQYF
V gene: TRBV5-6
D gene: NA
J gene: TRBJ2-7
clone size: NA

CDR3 DNA: TGCGCCAGCAGCTTGGTTTCGGGAGGGGGCACAGATACGCAGTATTTT
CDR3 protein: CASSLVSGGGTDTQYF
V gene: TRBV5-1
D gene: TRBD2
J gene: TRBJ2-3
clone size: NA

CDR3 DNA: TGTGCCACCAGTGCGGGTGCTAGCGGGGACCTAGATACGCAGTATTTT
CDR3 protein: CATSAGASGDLDTQYF
V gene: TRBV24-1
D gene: TRBD2
J gene: TRBJ2-3
clone size: NA

CDR3 DNA: TGTGCCAGCAGCCCAAGATCAGGAGGTTTCAACTATGGCTACACCTTC
CDR3 protein: CASSPRSGGFNYGYTF
V gene: TRBV11-2
D gene: NA
J gene: TRBJ1-2
clone size: NA